This TCR beta chain was sequenced in a study of T-cell reconstitution after alpha-beta-depleted transplantation in children. V lost 7 bases to trimming and J lost 3 bases, with 18 bases between them. The CDR3 has 15 amino acids. CDR1 and CDR2 (germline): LGHDT, YNNKEL (reference sequence). Unique molecular identifiers were incorporated when the TCRbeta library was constructed. TCRdb reanalysed the PCR reads using MiXCR and keeps one entry per CDR3 protein. The sample contains under 350,000 distinct CDR3 sequences, almost 10% of which appear only once. The TCR was taken from a human donor who donated a stem cell graft to a child with SCID. The sample here was PBMCs from the stem cell graft donor, taken from the stem cell graft. The V gene is TRBV3-1, the J gene TRBJ2-5, with TRBD2 as a possible D gene (6 bases). The CDR3 here is CASIEGLRGEETQYF. In DNA, the CDR3 is TGTGCCAGCATCGAGGGACTCCGCGGAGAAGAGACCCAGTACTTC.